These 3 T cell receptor beta chains were all obtained from the same sample, sequenced in a study of T cell repertoires in ileal Crohn's disease. TCRdb's copy holds only in-frame clones and misses some; the assay was immunoSEQ multiplex PCR. This sample carries 5,000 to 6,500 clones, under 90% of them seen once, and the ten largest clones take about 24%. The sample comprised ileal tissue. These receptors were collected from an adult with Crohn's disease.

The chain links TRBV5-1 to TRBJ2-1, with D perhaps matching TRBD2 (6 bases). Germline loops: CDR1 SGHRS, CDR2 YFSETQ. V lost 0 bases, J lost 9 bases, and 13 bases lay in between. This CDR3 is 14 amino acids long. The CDR3, as DNA: TGCGCCAGCAGCTTGGAAGTGGGGGGAAGTGAGCAGTTCTTC. Its translation: CASSLEVGGSEQFF.

This rearrangement joins TRBV18 to TRBJ2-5, with D possibly being TRBD1 (5 bases). Per the germline V gene, CDR1 is KGHSH and CDR2 is LQKENI. The CDR3 has 14 residues. V was pared by 2 bases and J by 5 bases, with 12 bases between. In nucleotides, the CDR3 is TGTGCCAGCTCACCAGGCAGGGCCCCCGAGACCCAGTACTTC. Protein sequence: CASSPGRAPETQYF.

V and J are TRBV4-3 and TRBJ2-6; 7 bases agree with TRBD1. The CDR3 is made up of 16 amino acids. Germline-derived CDR1 and CDR2 are LGHNA and YSLEER. With 1 base clipped from V and 1 base from J, the junction kept 1 base outside the gene matches. The CDR3 sequence is CASSQGGQSGANVLTF. The CDR3 region has the DNA TGCGCCAGCAGCCAAGGGGGACAGTCTGGGGCCAACGTCCTGACTTTC.